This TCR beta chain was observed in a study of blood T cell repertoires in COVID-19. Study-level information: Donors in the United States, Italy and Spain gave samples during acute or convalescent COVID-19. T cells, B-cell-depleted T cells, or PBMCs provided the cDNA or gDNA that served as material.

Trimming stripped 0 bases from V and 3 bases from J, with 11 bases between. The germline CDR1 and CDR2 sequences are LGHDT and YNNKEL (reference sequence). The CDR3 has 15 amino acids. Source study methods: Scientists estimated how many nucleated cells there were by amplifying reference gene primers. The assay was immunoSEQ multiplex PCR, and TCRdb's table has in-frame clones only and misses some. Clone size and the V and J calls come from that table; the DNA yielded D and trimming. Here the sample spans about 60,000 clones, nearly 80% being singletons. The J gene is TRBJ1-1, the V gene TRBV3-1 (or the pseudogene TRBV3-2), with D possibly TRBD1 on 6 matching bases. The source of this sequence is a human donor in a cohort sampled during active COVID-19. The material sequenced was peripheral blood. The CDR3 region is CASSQDTGHYTEAFF. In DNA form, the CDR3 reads TGTGCCAGCAGCCAAGATACAGGGCATTACACTGAAGCTTTCTTT.